The 4 T cell receptor beta chains below all came from one sample that was sequenced in a study of shared clonotypes between healthy human individuals. Naive CD8 cells, CD45RO-negative and positively selected for CCR7, excluded terminally differentiated effector memory CD45RA+ cells. Produced via immunoSEQ multiplex PCR; TCRdb's table is partial and in-frame only. The sample holds around 1.9 million clones, about 92% seen once. Sequences were obtained from naive CD8+ T cells from PBMCs. The receptors stem from a man between 18 and 35 years old in good health. Some clones in this sample may be carry-over from other donors' samples.

The CDR3 coding sequence is TGCGCCAGCAGCTGGGGGACTGAGGGGCCGCCAGATACGCAGTATTTT. This gives the protein CASSWGTEGPPDTQYF. V is TRBV5-1 and J is TRBJ2-3; D is possibly TRBD2 (6 bases). This CDR3 comprises 16 residues. With 3 bases removed from V and 4 bases from J, the gap between germline ends came to 18 bases. Germline CDR1 is SGHRS and CDR2 is YFSETQ. Together with reference TRBV5-1 and TRBJ2-3, the CDR3 gives the full variable domain: KAGVTQTPRYLIKTRGQQVTLSCSPISGHRSVSWYQQTPGQGLQFLFEYFSETQRNKGNFPGRFSGRQFSNSRSEMNVSTLELGDSALYLCASSWGTEGPPDTQYFGPGTRLTVL.

The J gene is TRBJ1-5, the V gene TRBV2; D is unresolved. The germline CDR1 and CDR2 sequences are SNHLY and FYNNEI. Deletions cut 5 bases from V and 9 bases from J, with 20 bases between. The CDR3 spans 15 residues. The CDR3 protein is CASSLRTREFLPQHF. The CDR3 DNA reads TGTGCCAGCAGTCTCCGGACCCGGGAGTTTCTGCCCCAGCATTTT. Looking up the rest from reference TRBV2 and TRBJ1-5 gives the full variable domain: EPEVTQTPSHQVTQMGQEVILRCVPISNHLYFYWYRQILGQKVEFLVSFYNNEISEKSEIFDDQFSVERPDGSNFTLKIRSTKLEDSAMYFCASSLRTREFLPQHFGDGTRLSIL.

This clone was seen a handful of times. The chain has TRBV4-3 and TRBJ2-1; D not resolved. Per the germline V gene, CDR1 is LGHNA and CDR2 is YSLEER. Trimming pared 0 bases from V and 0 bases from J, leaving 9 bases between. This CDR3 contains 16 residues. The CDR3, as DNA: TGCGCCAGCAGCCAAGATCAAGGCAACTCCTACAATGAGCAGTTCTTC. It encodes CASSQDQGNSYNEQFF.

V and J are TRBV29-1 and TRBJ2-1; the D call may be TRBD1 or TRBD2 (5 bases each). The CDR3 contains 13 residues. V lost 5 bases, J lost 5 bases, and 13 bases lay in between. CDR1 is SQVTM and CDR2 is ANQGSEA in the germline V gene. CDR3 loop: CSVQRDADNEQFF. CDR3 coding DNA: TGCAGCGTTCAACGGGACGCAGACAATGAGCAGTTCTTC.